This T cell receptor (beta chain) originates from a study of human T cells and chemical hapten exposure. Study as a whole: Patients were given diphenylcyclopropenone on the scalp weekly across the roughly 24-week study.

This clonotype has only a few counts. Time point defined: patch test 1, 2 weeks after DPC sensitization. Treatment noted: therapeutic diphenylcyclopropenone sensitization with weekly scalp DPC. TCRdb itself ran the RACE reads through MiXCR, one entry per CDR3 protein. In the table there are 300,000 to 350,000 distinct CDR3 sequences, 5.5% to 8% of which are singletons. This CDR3 is 17 amino acids long. The V gene's germline CDR1 is MDHEN and CDR2 SYDVKM. The J segment lost 3 bases and the V segment lost 5 bases, leaving 16 bases of the junction unmatched. The V and J genes are TRBV28 and TRBJ2-7; 7 nucleotides align to TRBD2. This sequence originates from a woman aged 18-29 years with alopecia areata. Some clones in this sample may be carry-over from other donors' samples. Specimen: whole blood, collected in connection with sensitization to the hapten diphenylcyclopropenone (DPC). Written as DNA, the CDR3 is TGTGCCAGCAGTCCAGGAACGGCTAGCGGAGTAGTCTACGAGCAGTACTTC. Amino acid sequence: CASSPGTASGVVYEQYF.